The present TCR beta chain was sequenced within a study of T cells in Graves' hyperthyroidism and ophthalmopathy. It was RNA transcripts that yielded the amplified TCR beta CDR3 regions. Researchers ran a first-round RT-PCR on the TCR CDR3 using the HTBI primer set. TCRdb analysed the multiplex PCR reads with MiXCR anew, one entry per CDR3 protein. The data show 300,000 or so distinct CDR3 sequences, around 17% seen once. This clonotype was counted at least ten times. Lactation, pregnancy, other autoimmune disease or uncontrolled infection led to exclusion of patients. The source material was blood. The TCR was taken from a man aged 25 to 45 with Graves' hyperthyroidism.

The CDR3, as DNA: TGTGCCACGGGAGAGGGTCACCAAGAGACCCAGTACTTC. Translation: CATGEGHQETQYF. The chain combines TRBV24-1 with TRBJ2-5; maybe TRBD2 (5 bases). This CDR3 region has 13 residues. Germline loops: CDR1 KGHDR, CDR2 SFDVKD. V lost 10 bases, J lost 0 bases, and 11 bases lay in between.